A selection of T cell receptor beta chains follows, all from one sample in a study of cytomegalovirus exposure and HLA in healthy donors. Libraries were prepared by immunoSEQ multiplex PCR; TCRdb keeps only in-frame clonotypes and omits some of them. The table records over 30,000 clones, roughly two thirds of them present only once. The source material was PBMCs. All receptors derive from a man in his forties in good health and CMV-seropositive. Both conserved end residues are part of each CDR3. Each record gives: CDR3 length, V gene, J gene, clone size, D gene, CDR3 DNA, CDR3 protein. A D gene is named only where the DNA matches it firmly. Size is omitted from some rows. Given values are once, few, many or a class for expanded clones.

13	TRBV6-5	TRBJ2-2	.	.	TGTGCCAGCAGTTACTCCCCCTCCGGGGAGCTGTTTTTT	CASSYSPSGELFF
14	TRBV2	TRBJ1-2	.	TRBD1	TGTGCCAGCATGGGGGGACAGGGGAACTATGGCTACACCTTC	CASMGGQGNYGYTF
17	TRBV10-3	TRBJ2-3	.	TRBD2	TGTGCCATCAGTGAATGGGCACGGGGGGTGAGCACAGATACGCAGTATTTT	CAISEWARGVSTDTQYF
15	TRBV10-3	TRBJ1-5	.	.	TGTGCCATCAGTGAGTCCTCGGGTATATCTCAGCCCCAGCATTTT	CAISESSGISQPQHF
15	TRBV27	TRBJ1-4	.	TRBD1	TGTGCCAGCAGTTCACGCCCGGGACAGAATGAAAAACTGTTTTTT	CASSSRPGQNEKLFF
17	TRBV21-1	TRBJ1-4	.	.	TGTGCCAGCAGCCTACGGGAATTCGAATCCTATGGGGAAAAACTGTTTTTT	CASSLREFESYGEKLFF
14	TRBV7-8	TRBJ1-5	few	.	TGTGCCAGCAGCCGGACAGAAGGCTTTCAGCCCCAGCATTTT	CASSRTEGFQPQHF
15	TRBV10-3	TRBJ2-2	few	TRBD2	TGTGCCATCAGTGAGTCAGCAGGGAGGGACGGGGAGCTGTTTTTT	CAISESAGRDGELFF
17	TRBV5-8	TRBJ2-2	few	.	TGTGCCAGCAGCTTGAGACACTTAACCGGGGACACCGGGGAGCTGTTTTTT	CASSLRHLTGDTGELFF
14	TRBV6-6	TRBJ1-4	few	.	TGTGCCAGCAGTCGAGGACAGCAAAATGAAAAACTGTTTTTT	CASSRGQQNEKLFF